These 15 T cell receptor beta chains came from one sample sequenced in a study of cytomegalovirus exposure and HLA in healthy donors. Amplification used 60 Vbeta primers and 13 Jbeta primers. The repertoire was sequenced with immunoSEQ multiplex PCR; TCRdb's copy has only in-frame clones and lacks some. This sample has about 160,000 clones, with 70% to 90% found just once. Sequences were obtained from PBMCs. All receptors derive from a woman between 18 and 30 years old in good health and CMV-seronegative.

V usage is TRBV7-9 and J usage is TRBJ2-3, with 8 bases that match TRBD1. This CDR3 contains 15 residues. Germline V gene lookup returns CDR1 SEHNR and CDR2 FQNEAQ (reference sequence). V dropped 4 bases and J dropped 7; count of bases not matched to a gene: 10. CDR3 bases: TGTGCCAGCAGCTACCCGGGACAGGAGTTGAATACGCAGTATTTT. Translating gives CASSYPGQELNTQYF.

The V gene is TRBV4-1, the J gene TRBJ2-5; 11 bases align to TRBD2. The junction had 8 bases not matched to a gene; V was cut back by 3 bases and J by 2 bases. This CDR3 is built from 17 residues. Germline assignment: CDR1 MGHRA and CDR2 YSYEKL. CDR3 amino acids: CASSQGRTSGLQETQYF. In nucleotides, the CDR3 is TGCGCCAGCAGCCAGGGCCGGACTAGCGGGTTACAAGAGACCCAGTACTTC.

This clone has only a few counts. The chain couples TRBV6-5 to TRBJ1-3; 7 nucleotides agree with TRBD1. The CDR3 length is 14 residues. CDR1 is MNHEY and CDR2 is SVGAGI in the germline V gene. J was trimmed by 7 bases and V by 6 bases; bases with no gene match: 9. The DNA for the CDR3 is TGTGCCAGCAGCCGGGACAGCGGGAGCAACACCATATATTTT. This sequence encodes CASSRDSGSNTIYF.

In this sample, this clone turned up a few times. Other DNA sequences from this sample encode an identical CDR3 as well. The V gene is TRBV9, the J gene TRBJ2-2; unclear D gene. The CDR3 runs 13 residues. CDR1 and CDR2 (germline): SGDLS, YYNGEE. V lost 0 bases, J lost 6 bases, and 6 bases lay in between. CDR3 sequence: CASSVGGSGELFF. The CDR3 bases are TGTGCCAGCAGCGTAGGAGGTTCCGGGGAGCTGTTTTTT.

The chain joins TRBV6-1 to TRBJ1-1; no firm D call. The germline V gene encodes CDR1 MNHNS and CDR2 SASEGT. The CDR3 runs 13 residues. V lost 5 bases, J lost 0 bases, and 7 bases lay in between. The CDR3 region is CASSIELNTEAFF. The DNA of the CDR3 is TGTGCCAGCAGTATAGAACTGAACACTGAAGCTTTCTTT.

The rearrangement uses TRBV4-2 and TRBJ1-5; possible D gene TRBD1, 5 bases. With 1 base removed from V and 3 bases from J, the gap between germline ends came to 10 bases. This CDR3 comprises 15 residues. From germline, CDR1 is LGHNA and CDR2 YNFKEQ. In DNA, the CDR3 is TGTGCCAGCAGCCAAGTCAGGGATAACAATCAGCCCCAGCATTTT. Encoded protein: CASSQVRDNNQPQHF.

Only one count was recorded for this clone. CDR3 amino acids: CASSQDRHRGRSGETQYF. Written as DNA, the CDR3 is TGTGCCAGCAGCCAAGATCGGCACAGGGGCCGATCGGGCGAGACCCAGTACTTC. V usage is TRBV4-2 and J usage is TRBJ2-5; 7 bases match TRBD1. Per germline, CDR1 LGHNA and CDR2 YNFKEQ. The trim removed 0 bases at V and 5 bases at J, leaving 15 bases unmatched. The CDR3 loop spans 18 amino acids.

This chain uses TRBV7-2 with TRBJ2-7, with 7 bases lining up with TRBD1. The J segment lost 4 bases and the V segment lost 2 bases, leaving 8 bases of the junction unmatched. The CDR3 sequence is 15 residues long. In germline, CDR1 is SGHTA, CDR2 FQGNSA. CDR3 coding DNA: TGTGCCAGCAGCTTATATAGGGGGCGAGGGTACGAGCAGTACTTC. The encoded protein is CASSLYRGRGYEQYF. Filled out from reference TRBV7-2 and TRBJ2-7, the complete variable domain reads GAGVSQSPSNKVTEKGKDVELRCDPISGHTALYWYRQSLGQGLEFLIYFQGNSAPDKSGLPSDRFSAERTGGSVSTLTIQRTQQEDSAVYLCASSLYRGRGYEQYFGPGTRLTVT.

The chain is built from TRBV7-9 and TRBJ1-2; weak D call: TRBD1 (5 bases). The CDR3 has 13 residues. V lost 5 bases and J lost 2, with 9 bases in between. Looked up from germline, CDR1 is SEHNR and CDR2 is FQNEAQ (reference sequence). DNA of the CDR3: TGTGCCAGCAGCCGACGACAGAACTATGGCTACACCTTC. Residues: CASSRRQNYGYTF.

The chain joins TRBV2 to TRBJ2-7; the match to TRBD1 covers 9 bases. Trimming removed 7 bases from V and 6 bases from J; junction bases left unmatched: 7. The CDR3 totals 13 residues. The germline V gene has CDR1 SNHLY and CDR2 FYNNEI. The CDR3 loop reads CASTRDREGEQYF. CDR3 coding DNA: TGTGCCAGCACCCGGGACAGGGAGGGCGAGCAGTACTTC.

The V and J genes are TRBV7-9 and TRBJ2-5, with TRBD1 matching over 9 bases. V lost 8 bases to trimming and J lost 2 bases; unmatched junction nucleotides: 3. This CDR3 is 13 amino acids long. Germline V CDR1 and CDR2: SEHNR, FQNEAQ (reference sequence). The DNA of the CDR3 is TGTGCCAGCGGCGACAGGGGGCAAGAGACCCAGTACTTC. Translating gives CASGDRGQETQYF.

This chain joins TRBV28 and TRBJ2-2; 11 positions match TRBD1. The length of the CDR3 is 16 residues. V shed 5 bases and J 4 bases; nucleotides not matched to a gene: 6. Per the germline V gene, CDR1 is MDHEN and CDR2 is SYDVKM. The CDR3 region has the DNA TGTGCCAGCAGTCTAGCCGGGACAGGGGGCACCGGGGAGCTGTTTTTT. Amino acid sequence: CASSLAGTGGTGELFF.

The chain couples TRBV7-8 to TRBJ2-2; 8 nucleotides match TRBD2. This CDR3 contains 17 residues. Trimming at V came to 5 bases and at J to 5 bases, leaving 13 bases not matched to a gene. Germline CDR1 and CDR2: SGHVS and FQNEAQ. The CDR3 DNA reads TGTGCCAGCAGCCCCCAGGGAAGAGCGGGAGAAACCGGGGAGCTGTTTTTT. This codes for CASSPQGRAGETGELFF. Looking up the rest from reference TRBV7-8 and TRBJ2-2 gives the full variable domain: GAGVSQSPRYKVAKRGQDVALRCDPISGHVSLFWYQQALGQGPEFLTYFQNEAQLDKSGLPSDRFFAERPEGSVSTLKIQRTQQEDSAVYLCASSPQGRAGETGELFFGEGSRLTVL.

CDR3 bases: TGTGCCAGCAGTTCGGACAGGAAAATTTATGGGGGCTATGGCTACACCTTC. Amino acid sequence: CASSSDRKIYGGYGYTF. V usage is TRBV28 and J usage is TRBJ1-2; 7 nucleotides agree with TRBD1. CDR3 length: 17 residues. J lost 4 bases, V lost 4 bases, and 15 bases had no gene match. Looked up from germline, CDR1 is MDHEN and CDR2 is SYDVKM.

This sequence joins TRBV9 and TRBJ2-5; 7 bases align to TRBD2. Germline V gene lookup returns CDR1 SGDLS and CDR2 YYNGEE. This CDR3 has 15 amino acids. Losses at the gene ends were 0 bases for V and 4 bases for J; bases not matched to a gene: 6. The DNA of the CDR3 is TGTGCCAGCAGCGTAGGGCGGGGGTTCGGAGAGACCCAGTACTTC. This codes for CASSVGRGFGETQYF. Combining the CDR3 with reference TRBV9 and TRBJ2-5 gives the whole variable domain DSGVTQTPKHLITATGQRVTLRCSPRSGDLSVYWYQQSLDQGLQFLIQYYNGEERAKGNILERFSAQQFPDLHSELNLSSLELGDSALYFCASSVGRGFGETQYFGPGTRLLVL.